The present T cell receptor (beta chain) was sequenced within a study of blood T cell repertoires in COVID-19. TCRdb keeps only in-frame clones here, not all; method: immunoSEQ multiplex PCR. The repertoire holds over 150,000 clones, with around 82% as singletons. The V end was cut by 3 bases, the J end by 4 bases, with 13 bases between. CDR3 length: 15 amino acids. The germline gives CDR1 MDHEN, CDR2 SYDVKM. This clone was counted a few times. This sequence joins TRBV28 and TRBJ1-5, with D possibly matching TRBD1 (5 bases). Sequencing was performed on peripheral blood. The TCR originated in an elderly woman with active or convalescent COVID-19. CDR3 nucleotide sequence: TGTGCCAGCAGTTTTCGGAGGGGACCTAATCAGCCCCAGCATTTT. Translating it yields CASSFRRGPNQPQHF.